These T cell receptor beta chains were read from a single sample in a study of T cells in Graves' hyperthyroidism and ophthalmopathy. TCRdb reprocessed the multiplex PCR reads via MiXCR and lists one record per CDR3 protein. The sample carries about 360,000 distinct CDR3 sequences, 13% recorded once. Sequenced material: blood. The receptors come from a young woman with Graves' hyperthyroidism. The CDR3 runs from the conserved cysteine through the conserved F or W. A D gene is named only where the DNA matches it firmly. Only part of the rows carry a size: once, few, many, or a class if the clone is expanded.

>-|TRBJ1-2|-|TRBV20-1|13
CSARDPRAHGYTF
TGCAGTGCTAGAGATCCCAGGGCGCATGGCTACACCTTC
>many|TRBJ1-5|TRBD1|TRBV28|15
CASIRTGRSNQPQHF
TGTGCCAGCATCCGGACAGGCCGTAGCAATCAGCCCCAGCATTTT
>few|TRBJ2-3|TRBD2|TRBV6-2/TRBV6-3|14
CASSSGLAVDTQYF
TGTGCCAGCAGTTCGGGACTAGCGGTGGATACGCAGTATTTT
>few|TRBJ1-6|-|TRBV18|17
CASSPRDLSSYNSPLHF
TGTGCCAGCTCCCCTCGGGACTTAAGCTCCTATAATTCACCCCTCCACTTT
>many|TRBJ1-5|-|TRBV6-1|16
CASRFTHSDSNQPQHF
TGTGCCAGCAGATTTACTCACAGTGATAGCAATCAGCCCCAGCATTTT
>many|TRBJ1-1|-|TRBV30|13
CAWSKGGGTEAFF
TGTGCCTGGAGCAAGGGAGGGGGCACTGAAGCTTTCTTT
>many|TRBJ1-3|-|TRBV29-1|12
CSVAGSGNTIYF
TGCAGCGTTGCCGGCTCTGGAAACACCATATATTTT
>few|TRBJ2-1|TRBD2|TRBV4-2|17
CASSPESGSASYNEQFF
TGTGCCAGCAGCCCTGAGAGCGGGAGTGCCTCCTACAATGAGCAGTTCTTC
>few|TRBJ1-2|-|TRBV5-6|13
CASSLGNNYGYTF
TGTGCCAGCAGCTTGGGCAATAACTATGGCTACACCTTC
>-|TRBJ2-2|-|TRBV19|14
CASSIMKNTGELFF
TGTGCCAGTAGTATTATGAAGAACACCGGGGAGCTGTTTTTT
>-|TRBJ1-6|-|TRBV6-1|16
CASSAVAYSYNSPLHF
TGTGCCAGCAGTGCAGTCGCGTACTCCTATAATTCACCCCTCCACTTT
>many|TRBJ1-5|TRBD1|TRBV28|14
CASRYDRANQPQHF
TGTGCCAGCAGGTATGACAGGGCGAATCAGCCCCAGCATTTT
>-|TRBJ2-1|TRBD2|TRBV7-2|16
CASTLEARGRADEQFF
TGTGCCAGCACCTTAGAGGCCCGCGGGAGGGCAGATGAGCAGTTCTTC
>many|TRBJ1-1|-|TRBV5-5|17
CASSLGFLVRSNTEAFF
TGTGCCAGCAGCTTGGGCTTCTTGGTCAGGTCGAACACTGAAGCTTTCTTT
>many|TRBJ1-4|TRBD1|TRBV28|14
CASSLGQGNEKLFF
TGTGCCAGCAGCCTGGGACAGGGAAATGAAAAACTGTTTTTT
>many|TRBJ2-7|-|TRBV6-2/TRBV6-3|14
CASSYRATSYEQYF
TGTGCCAGCAGTTACCGGGCCACCTCCTACGAGCAGTACTTC
>-|TRBJ2-5|-|TRBV4-2|17
CASSQEGSDFPGETQYF
TGTGCCAGCAGCCAAGAAGGCTCCGACTTCCCCGGGGAGACCCAGTACTTC
>many|TRBJ2-7|TRBD1|TRBV5-8|15
CASSPYRGRGNEQYF
TGTGCCAGCAGCCCGTACAGGGGGCGGGGCAACGAGCAGTACTTC
>many|TRBJ1-3|TRBD1|TRBV27|19
CASSLTLRDSPKGGNTIYF
TGTGCCAGCAGTCTGACACTCCGGGACAGCCCTAAGGGGGGAAACACCATATATTTT
>-|TRBJ1-5|-|TRBV20-1|12
CSANQDPSKKHF
TGCAGTGCTAATCAGGACCCGAGCAAGAAGCATTTT
>-|TRBJ1-2|TRBD1|TRBV4-3|18
CASSHPRVGTGSSGGYTF
TGCGCCAGCAGCCACCCCCGGGTCGGGACAGGGAGTTCGGGGGGCTACACCTTC
>many|TRBJ1-4|-|TRBV4-3|16
CASSQFWGATNEKLFF
TGCGCCAGCAGCCAGTTCTGGGGGGCAACTAATGAAAAACTGTTTTTT
>few|TRBJ2-2|TRBD2|TRBV5-4|16
CASSVETSGDTGELFF
TGTGCCAGCAGCGTGGAGACTAGCGGGGACACCGGGGAGCTGTTTTTT
>-|TRBJ2-3|-|TRBV5-1|18
CASSLEGSAGLGPDTQYF
TGCGCCAGCAGCTTGGAAGGTTCTGCGGGCCTTGGGCCAGATACGCAGTATTTT
>many|TRBJ2-5|-|TRBV13|16
CASSLEGIRGRETQYF
TGTGCCAGCAGCTTAGAAGGTATTCGGGGGAGAGAGACCCAGTACTTC
>many|TRBJ2-1|-|TRBV20-1|11
CSARDGNEQFF
TGCAGTGCTAGAGATGGCAATGAGCAGTTCTTC
>few|TRBJ1-2|-|TRBV6-1|14
CASNGGATVGGYTF
TGTGCCAGCAACGGCGGGGCGACGGTTGGCGGCTACACCTTC
>many|TRBJ2-3|TRBD1|TRBV27|15
CASSPSDRGTDTQYF
TGTGCCAGCAGTCCTTCAGACAGGGGAACAGATACGCAGTATTTT
>-|TRBJ2-7|TRBD1|TRBV4-3|14
CASSQSGTEYEQYF
TGCGCCAGCAGCCAGTCCGGGACAGAGTACGAGCAGTACTTC
>-|TRBJ2-3|TRBD1|TRBV6-1|15
CASSAGQGAWNTQYF
TGTGCCAGTTCGGCGGGACAGGGGGCTTGGAATACGCAGTATTTT
>-|TRBJ2-3|-|TRBV20-1|12
CSGASSTDTQYF
TGCAGTGGAGCGAGTAGCACAGATACGCAGTATTTT
>few|TRBJ1-1|-|TRBV6-1|11
CASSNRLSVFF
TGTGCCAGCAGTAATCGCCTTTCGGTTTTCTTT
>few|TRBJ2-1|-|TRBV9|13
CASSVGGFNEQFF
TGTGCCAGCAGCGTAGGAGGGTTCAATGAGCAGTTCTTC
>many|TRBJ1-4|TRBD1|TRBV12-3/TRBV12-4|16
CASSPGTGGGGEKLFF
TGTGCCAGCAGTCCGGGGACAGGGGGCGGGGGTGAAAAACTGTTTTTT
>many|TRBJ2-3|-|TRBV5-1|14
CASSLAQSTDTQYF
TGCGCCAGCAGCTTGGCACAGAGCACAGATACGCAGTATTTT
>few|TRBJ2-7|-|TRBV29-1|15
CSVDIRGGVTREQYF
TGCAGCGTTGACATTCGGGGCGGGGTAACGAGGGAGCAGTACTTC
>many|TRBJ2-1|TRBD2|TRBV5-1|20
CASSLLTTGTSGRALDEQFF
TGCGCCAGCAGCTTGCTAACTACCGGGACTAGCGGGAGGGCCTTGGATGAGCAGTTCTTC
>many|TRBJ1-2|TRBD1|TRBV6-1|16
CASSQLFGQGSLGYTF
TGTGCCAGCAGTCAGCTATTTGGACAGGGCTCGTTAGGCTACACCTTC
>-|TRBJ1-6|-|TRBV4-1|16
CASSQVSGRGNSPLHF
TGCGCCAGCAGCCAGGTGTCGGGCAGGGGAAATTCACCCCTCCACTTT
>many|TRBJ2-7|-|TRBV15|12
CATSRESAEQYF
TGTGCCACCAGCAGAGAATCGGCCGAGCAGTACTTC
>few|TRBJ1-5|-|TRBV28|15
CASSSPGAGGQPQHF
TGTGCCAGCAGTTCCCCCGGGGCAGGCGGTCAGCCCCAGCATTTT
>many|TRBJ2-7|TRBD2|TRBV6-6|15
CASSYQVLAGYGQYF
TGTGCCAGCAGTTACCAGGTTCTAGCGGGGTACGGGCAGTACTTC
>-|TRBJ2-5|TRBD1|TRBV12-3/TRBV12-4|13
CASTGTGTVPQYF
TGTGCCAGCACCGGGACAGGCACAGTGCCCCAGTACTTC
>-|TRBJ1-1|-|TRBV4-1|15
CASSQGGLRPPEAFF
TGCGCCAGCAGCCAAGGGGGCCTTCGGCCCCCTGAAGCTTTCTTT
>few|TRBJ1-1|-|TRBV24-1|14
CAGHRDLGNTEAFF
TGTGCCGGACACAGGGACCTGGGGAACACTGAAGCTTTCTTT
>many|TRBJ2-1|-|TRBV20-1|11
CSAGQEYEQFF
TGCAGTGCTGGGCAGGAATACGAGCAGTTCTTC